Presented here are 12 T cell receptor beta chains from one specimen sequenced in a study of shared clonotypes between healthy human individuals. Libraries were prepared by immunoSEQ multiplex PCR; TCRdb keeps only in-frame clonotypes and omits some of them. The table lists more than 2 million clones, nearly 97% of them singletons, with around 0.13% in the top ten. The source material was naive CD4+ T cells sorted from blood. Regarding subset: CD45RA+ positively selected. The receptor set was obtained from a man aged 18 to 35 in good health.

The chain recombines TRBV30 with TRBJ1-2; possibly TRBD1 for D (5 bases). The CDR3 extends over 15 amino acids. Trimming left V 1 base short and J 3 bases short, with 15 bases between. Germline CDR1 is GTSNPN and CDR2 is SVGIG (reference sequence). The CDR3 coding sequence is TGTGCCTGGAGTGAGCCGGGACGGGGGTACTATGGCTACACCTTC. Translating gives CAWSEPGRGYYGYTF.

The rearrangement uses TRBV6-1 and TRBJ2-7; the match to TRBD2 covers 7 bases. Germline-derived CDR1 and CDR2 are MNHNS and SASEGT. This CDR3 region has 13 residues. J was trimmed by 9 bases and V by 6 bases; bases with no gene match: 11. CDR3 DNA sequence: TGTGCCAGCAGATCTAGCGGTTCTACGGTGCAGTACTTC. It is translated as CASRSSGSTVQYF.

This chain connects TRBV30 to TRBJ2-1, with no clear D. Germline V lookup: CDR1 GTSNPN, CDR2 SVGIG (reference sequence). This CDR3 spans 11 amino acids. V lost 8 bases to trimming and J lost 4 bases, with 9 bases between them. The CDR3 DNA follows: TGTGCCAGTACTGAATACAATGAGCAGTTCTTC. Translating gives CASTEYNEQFF. The variable domain in full, with the rest retrieved from reference TRBV30 and TRBJ2-1, is SQTIHQWPATLVQPVGSPLSLECTVEGTSNPNLYWYRQAAGRGLQLLFYSVGIGQISSEVPQNLSASRPQDRQFILSSKKLLLSDSGFYLCASTEYNEQFFGPGTRLTVL.

V is TRBV30 and J is TRBJ2-1; D may correspond to TRBD1 or TRBD2 (5 bases each). This CDR3 is 12 amino acids long. CDR1 GTSNPN and CDR2 SVGIG come from the germline V gene (reference sequence). Trimming shortened V by 3 bases and J by 7 bases, and 10 bases separated the two germline ends. Written as DNA, the CDR3 is TGTGCCTGGAGCCGACAGCGGAATGAGCAGTTCTTC. Its protein is CAWSRQRNEQFF.

V gene TRBV11-2 combines with J gene TRBJ2-1; D is uncertain. Germline lookup yields CDR1 SGHAT and CDR2 FQNNGV. V lost 0 bases and J lost 9, with 15 bases in between. The CDR3 is made up of 15 amino acids. The CDR3: CASSLDPLTSSEQFF. The DNA of the CDR3 is TGTGCCAGCAGCTTAGATCCCCTTACTTCGAGTGAGCAGTTCTTC.

The chain couples TRBV11-2 to TRBJ1-1; D ambiguous. Trimming took 4 bases from V and 5 from J, leaving 14 bases between them. The CDR3 spans 14 residues. Germline V gene lookup returns CDR1 SGHAT and CDR2 FQNNGV. The CDR3 DNA is TGTGCCAGCAGCTCAAACTTATGGGAGACTGAAGCTTTCTTT. Translating gives CASSSNLWETEAFF.

The count of this clone is one. CDR3 amino acids: CASSIVVGGNTDTQYF. CDR3 nucleotide sequence: TGTGCCAGTAGTATAGTTGTCGGGGGGAACACAGATACGCAGTATTTT. The rearrangement joins TRBV19 to TRBJ2-3; TRBD2 agrees at 7 bases. The J segment lost 2 bases and the V segment lost 1 base, leaving 6 bases of the junction unmatched. Looked up from germline, CDR1 is LNHDA and CDR2 is SQIVND (reference sequence). The CDR3 runs to 16 residues.

The rearrangement joins TRBV7-2 to TRBJ2-4, with D possibly matching TRBD1 (6 bases). V was shortened by 1 base and J by 11 bases, with 24 bases between the two germline ends. The CDR3 loop spans 17 amino acids. The germline gives CDR1 SGHTA, CDR2 FQGNSA. CDR3 in DNA: TGTGCCAGCAGCTTAGAGGCCGGGGCAGGGGCCGTACGAGTTCAGTACTTC. It encodes CASSLEAGAGAVRVQYF. The variable domain in full, with the rest retrieved from reference TRBV7-2 and TRBJ2-4, is GAGVSQSPSNKVTEKGKDVELRCDPISGHTALYWYRQSLGQGLEFLIYFQGNSAPDKSGLPSDRFSAERTGGSVSTLTIQRTQQEDSAVYLCASSLEAGAGAVRVQYFGAGTRLSVL.

This chain joins TRBV19 and TRBJ2-5, with TRBD1 matching over 7 bases. V was pared by 3 bases and J by 3 bases, with 7 bases of the junction left unmatched. The CDR3 has 15 residues. Germline V lookup: CDR1 LNHDA, CDR2 SQIVND (reference sequence). The CDR3 DNA reads as TGTGCCAGTAGTATCGGACAGGTACCCGAAGAGACCCAGTACTTC. Protein: CASSIGQVPEETQYF.

The genes are TRBV6-5 and TRBJ2-1; 10 bases line up with TRBD2. The length of the CDR3 is 14 residues. Germline CDR1 MNHEY, CDR2 SVGAGI. V trimming: 3 bases; J trimming: 8 bases; junction bases outside the gene matches: 4. CDR3 nucleotide sequence: TGTGCCAGCAGTTATCGGCTAGCGGGAGATGAGCAGTTCTTC. Translation gives CASSYRLAGDEQFF.

This clone has more than one count but fewer than ten. The chain carries TRBV5-1 and TRBJ1-6, with D possibly matching TRBD1 (5 bases). Trimming shortened V by 3 bases and J by 3 bases, and 13 bases separated the two germline ends. Germline values: CDR1 SGHRS, CDR2 YFSETQ. CDR3 length: 16 amino acids. CDR3 bases: TGCGCCAGCAGCTCCGACGGGGGTGGCTATAATTCACCCCTCCACTTT. Amino acids: CASSSDGGGYNSPLHF.

CDR3 nucleotides: TGTGCCAGCAGTGAACTTCTAGGGACCACTGAAGCTTTCTTT. Amino acids: CASSELLGTTEAFF. The chain has TRBV2 and TRBJ1-1; D is possibly TRBD1 (5 bases). The CDR3 sequence is 14 residues long. The germline gives CDR1 SNHLY, CDR2 FYNNEI. V lost 2 bases to trimming and J lost 4 bases, with 11 bases between them.